The TCR beta chain under discussion was sequenced for a study of blood T cells in healthy people across ages. Germline V gene lookup returns CDR1 KGHDR and CDR2 SFDVKD. The length of the CDR3 is 10 residues. A second PCR, run for about 7 to 11 cycles, used a sample-barcoded 5' primer plus a J-beta primer mix. TCRdb reprocessed the 5' RACE reads via MiXCR and lists one record per CDR3 protein. Of 1.4 million or so distinct CDR3 sequences in the sample, less than 45% were seen once. Source material: blood. This chain joins TRBV24-1 and TRBJ1-2; D ambiguous. The receptor was isolated from a woman aged 18-29 years in good health. This CDR3 is CVSLSGGYTF. The CDR3 coding sequence is TGTGTCTCCTTGAGCGGCGGCTACACCTTC.